A single sample is the source of the 24 T cell receptor beta chains below, sequenced in a study of blood T cell repertoires in COVID-19. This table comes from immunoSEQ multiplex PCR, and its TCRdb copy is limited to in-frame clones, with some not included. The sample includes under 95,000 clones, 70% to 90% of them seen just once. The sample taken for sequencing was peripheral blood. The receptors stem from a man aged 50-59 years with COVID-19, enrolled during active disease.

The chain joins TRBV6-4 to TRBJ2-1; D remains ambiguous. V shed 4 bases and J shed 8 bases, with 12 bases lying between them. This CDR3 has 13 residues. The germline V gene has CDR1 MRHNA and CDR2 SNTAGT. CDR3 nucleotides: TGTGCCAGCAGTGCATCTGAGTTGGATGAGCAGTTCTTC. Protein sequence: CASSASELDEQFF.

This clone was seen more than once but under ten times. The CDR3 sequence: CASSLDGRGYSPLHF. The CDR3 DNA is TGTGCCAGCAGCTTAGATGGCAGGGGTTACTCACCCCTCCACTTT. V is TRBV7-9 and J is TRBJ1-6; maybe TRBD1 (6 bases). Germline loops: CDR1 SEHNR, CDR2 FQNEAQ (reference sequence). The CDR3 loop spans 15 amino acids. V was shortened by 1 base and J by 10 bases, with 14 bases between the two germline ends.

This clone was observed a handful of times. The gene calls are TRBV4-1 and TRBJ1-5, with a tentative D call TRBD1 (6 bases). The V gene's germline CDR1 is MGHRA and CDR2 YSYEKL. The CDR3 spans 13 residues. With 3 bases removed from V and 5 bases from J, the gap between germline ends came to 8 bases. This CDR3 is CASSQSGDQPQHF. The CDR3 nucleotides are TGCGCCAGCAGCCAGTCAGGGGATCAGCCCCAGCATTTT.

V and J are TRBV14 and TRBJ1-5; D is uncertain. The V end was cut by 4 bases, the J end by 5 bases, with 3 bases between. The length of the CDR3 is 11 residues. Germline V gene data show CDR1 as SGHDN and CDR2 as FVKESK. CDR3 loop: CASSPDQPQHF. The DNA of the CDR3 is TGTGCCAGCAGCCCGGATCAGCCCCAGCATTTT.

This chain uses TRBV6-5 with TRBJ2-7; possibly TRBD1 for D (6 bases). There are 14 residues in the CDR3. V shed 1 base and J shed 3 bases, with 10 bases lying between them. Germline V lookup: CDR1 MNHEY, CDR2 SVGAGI. The CDR3 region is CASSYLGHYYEQYF. CDR3 nucleotides: TGTGCCAGCAGTTACTTGGGACATTACTACGAGCAGTACTTC.

J is TRBJ2-1 and V is TRBV6-6; tentatively, D is TRBD2 (6 bases). The CDR3 runs 13 residues. V lost 2 bases to trimming and J lost 6 bases, with 8 bases between them. Germline values: CDR1 MNHNY, CDR2 SVGAGI (reference sequence). In nucleotides, the CDR3 is TGTGCCAGCAGTTACACAGCGGGCAATGAGCAGTTCTTC. Encoded protein: CASSYTAGNEQFF.

The CDR3 nucleotides read TGTGCCAGCAGCACCGGGACAGGGACTCGCAATCAGCCCCAGCATTTT. It codes for CASSTGTGTRNQPQHF. The chain links TRBV6-6 to TRBJ1-5, with 9 bases matching TRBD1. Germline V gene data show CDR1 as MNHNY and CDR2 as SVGAGI (reference sequence). The CDR3 has 16 residues. J was trimmed by 2 bases and V by 6 bases; bases with no gene match: 8.

The chain carries TRBV12-3 or TRBV12-4 and TRBJ1-4; possibly TRBD1 for D (6 bases). V was clipped by 4 bases and J by 7 bases, with 10 bases between them. The CDR3 sequence is 13 residues long. The CDR3 bases are TGTGCCAGCAGTTGGGGGGGGGCTGAAAAACTGTTTTTT. It translates to CASSWGGAEKLFF.

The chain combines TRBV11-1 with TRBJ2-1; 9 positions agree with TRBD1. The CDR3 consists of 15 residues. V lost 7 bases to trimming and J lost 7 bases; unmatched junction nucleotides: 11. Germline CDR1 and CDR2: SGHAT and FQDESV (reference sequence). The CDR3 sequence: CASNPGGQGRNEQFF. The CDR3 DNA reads TGTGCCAGCAACCCCGGAGGACAGGGGAGGAATGAGCAGTTCTTC.

The genes are TRBV6-2 or TRBV6-3 and TRBJ1-1; D call uncertain. V lost 6 bases and J lost 3, with 11 bases in between. Germline V gives CDR1 MNHEY, CDR2 SVGEGT. The CDR3 runs to 13 residues. This chain's CDR3 is CASSTNSYTEAFF. CDR3 coding DNA: TGTGCCAGCAGCACCAACAGCTACACTGAAGCTTTCTTT.

This CDR3 reads CATKDSGEQFF. CDR3 nucleotides: TGTGCCACCAAGGACAGTGGTGAGCAGTTCTTC. The chain recombines TRBV24-1 with TRBJ2-1, with a tentative D call TRBD1 (6 bases). V shed 8 bases and J shed 9 bases, with 10 bases lying between them. The CDR3 is made up of 11 amino acids. From germline, CDR1 is KGHDR and CDR2 SFDVKD.

V and J are TRBV28 and TRBJ2-1, with D possibly TRBD1 on 6 matching bases. Germline CDR1 and CDR2: MDHEN and SYDVKM. The CDR3 contains 11 residues. With 3 bases removed from V and 16 bases from J, the gap between germline ends came to 13 bases. CDR3 loop: CASSLGAAYFF. In DNA, the CDR3 is TGTGCCAGCAGTTTGGGGGCGGCCTACTTCTTC.

In this sample, this clone turned up once. The chain links TRBV5-1 to TRBJ2-1; the D gene is possibly TRBD1 (6 bases). The length of the CDR3 is 16 residues. V shed 5 bases and J shed 3 bases, with 18 bases lying between them. The V gene's germline CDR1 is SGHRS and CDR2 YFSETQ. CDR3 protein: CASSPAPDSYYNEQFF. The CDR3 DNA reads as TGCGCCAGCAGTCCCGCGCCGGACAGTTACTACAATGAGCAGTTCTTC.

The rearrangement links TRBV28 to TRBJ1-6; D gene unclear. The CDR3 runs 14 residues. V lost 6 bases and J 5 bases, leaving 11 bases between the germline ends. Germline CDR1 reads MDHEN; CDR2 reads SYDVKM. The CDR3 here is CASSRGPDNSPLHF. CDR3 coding DNA: TGTGCCAGCAGCCGAGGGCCGGATAATTCACCCCTCCACTTT.

V gene TRBV28 combines with J gene TRBJ1-6; D is ambiguous. V gave up 3 bases and J gave up 10 bases, with 10 bases separating them. This CDR3 is 13 amino acids long. The germline V gene encodes CDR1 MDHEN and CDR2 SYDVKM. This chain's CDR3 is CASSFRGRSPLHF. CDR3 nucleotide sequence: TGTGCCAGCAGTTTTCGAGGAAGATCACCCCTCCACTTT.

The rearrangement links TRBV19 to TRBJ2-1; 8 nucleotides line up with TRBD1. This CDR3 is 16 amino acids long. The junction had 10 bases not matched to a gene; V was cut back by 3 bases and J by 6 bases. Germline V CDR1 and CDR2: LNHDA, SQIVND (reference sequence). CDR3 in amino acids: CASSMGTGRFGNEQFF. The CDR3 DNA reads TGTGCCAGTAGTATGGGGACAGGACGTTTCGGCAATGAGCAGTTCTTC.

The chain links TRBV6-5 to TRBJ2-7; TRBD1 matches 10 bases. Germline assignment: CDR1 MNHEY and CDR2 SVGAGI. CDR3 length equals 15 residues. Trimming took 7 bases from V and 5 from J; bases not matched to a gene: 11. CDR3 DNA sequence: TGTGCCAGCAACGATCTGACAGGGGGCGTCGACGAGCAGTACTTC. Its translation is CASNDLTGGVDEQYF.

The J gene is TRBJ2-7, the V gene TRBV5-5, with 9 bases that match TRBD1. Trimming cost V 7 bases and J 2 bases; bases outside gene matches: 10. The CDR3 has 15 residues. Germline-derived CDR1 and CDR2 are SGHKS and YYEKEE (reference sequence). The CDR3 loop is CASASAGDRAYEQYF. The CDR3 nucleotides are TGTGCCAGCGCCTCCGCCGGGGACAGGGCCTACGAGCAGTACTTC.

The chain couples TRBV30 to TRBJ2-2, with TRBD2 matching 9 bases. The germline CDR1 and CDR2 sequences are GTSNPN and SVGIG (reference sequence). V gave up 4 bases and J gave up 4 bases; unmatched junction bases: 7. This CDR3 region has 15 residues. CDR3 nucleotides: TGTGCCTGGAAGACTAGCGGCATTGTCACCGGGGAGCTGTTTTTT. Protein product: CAWKTSGIVTGELFF.

This clone was observed a handful of times. The rearrangement links TRBV5-4 to TRBJ1-1; 7 bases match TRBD1. V was clipped by 0 bases and J by 1 base; unmatched bases: 3. CDR1 and CDR2 from the germline V gene are SGHNT and YYREEE (reference sequence). The CDR3 loop spans 15 amino acids. The CDR3, as DNA: TGTGCCAGCAGCTTGGAGGGGGCAAGGAACACTGAAGCTTTCTTT. Its protein is CASSLEGARNTEAFF.

This clone was picked up one time. The chain has TRBV28 and TRBJ2-5, with D tentatively TRBD1 (6 bases). Germline lookup yields CDR1 MDHEN and CDR2 SYDVKM. Between the trimmed V and J ends, which lost 2 bases and 5 bases, there was a span of 15 bases. The CDR3 sequence is 15 residues long. CDR3 coding DNA: TGTGCCAGCAGTTTAGGATTAGGGACACGGGAGACCCAGTACTTC. Protein sequence: CASSLGLGTRETQYF.

V usage is TRBV2 and J usage is TRBJ1-6; 8 positions match TRBD1. V trimming: 4 bases; J trimming: 7 bases; junction bases outside the gene matches: 3. The CDR3 loop spans 14 amino acids. From germline, CDR1 is SNHLY and CDR2 FYNNEI. The CDR3 DNA is TGTGCCAGCAGTGTGACAGGGGCCAATTCACCCCTCCACTTT. Protein product: CASSVTGANSPLHF.

The chain is built from TRBV7-6 and TRBJ2-1; the D gene is possibly TRBD2 (6 bases). Germline V gene sequence: CDR1 SGHVS, CDR2 FNYEAQ. V was trimmed by 1 base and J by 0 bases, leaving 7 bases between them. The CDR3 has 15 residues. The CDR3 sequence: CASSLGGVSYNEQFF. Here the CDR3 DNA reads TGTGCCAGCAGCTTAGGCGGGGTCTCCTACAATGAGCAGTTCTTC. The full variable domain, its missing parts supplied by reference TRBV7-6 and TRBJ2-1, is GAGVSQSPRYKVTKRGQDVALRCDPISGHVSLYWYRQALGQGPEFLTYFNYEAQQDKSGLPNDRFSAERPEGSISTLTIQRTEQRDSAMYRCASSLGGVSYNEQFFGPGTRLTVL.

In DNA form, the CDR3 reads TGTGCCAGCAGTCAACCGGGACTAGGCCACTCCTACAATGAGCAGTTCTTC. Protein: CASSQPGLGHSYNEQFF. The chain couples TRBV6-6 to TRBJ2-1; 8 nucleotides agree with TRBD2. Germline V gives CDR1 MNHNY, CDR2 SVGAGI (reference sequence). Germline trimming cut 5 bases from V and 0 bases from J; bases unmatched to any gene: 9. This CDR3 has 17 residues.